The 18 T cell receptor beta chains listed next were all sequenced from one sample in a study of blood T cell repertoires in COVID-19. TCRdb's copy holds only in-frame clones and misses some; the assay was immunoSEQ multiplex PCR. The sample records 200,000 to 250,000 clones, 80% to 90% being singletons. Material for sequencing was PBMCs or T cells enriched from blood (not recorded which). The receptors were sampled from a woman aged 45 to 65 in a cohort exposed to, infected with or recovered from COVID-19 (not recorded which).

The V call is TRBV18, the J call TRBJ1-4, with D perhaps matching TRBD1 (6 bases). Trimming left V 3 bases short and J 7 bases short, with 21 bases between. This CDR3 contains 17 residues. CDR1 and CDR2 (germline): KGHSH, LQKENI. CDR3 region: CASSPPNREGRGEKLFF. As DNA, the CDR3 is TGTGCCAGCTCACCGCCGAACAGGGAGGGTCGTGGTGAAAAACTGTTTTTT.

The chain carries TRBV2 and TRBJ2-1, with 16 bases identical to TRBD2. The length of the CDR3 is 16 residues. V lost 9 bases and J lost 6; bases outside the gene matches: 8. CDR1 is SNHLY, CDR2 FYNNEI, per germline. DNA of the CDR3: TGTGCCAGTTCGGGACTAGCGGGGGGGCTAATCAATGAGCAGTTCTTC. Translating it yields CASSGLAGGLINEQFF.

The chain has TRBV5-6 and TRBJ1-4; 9 bases match TRBD1. J gave up 8 bases and V 4 bases, and 15 bases lay outside the gene matches. The V gene's germline CDR1 is SGHDT and CDR2 YYEEEE. The CDR3 consists of 17 residues. The CDR3: CASSTGQGPRGSEKLFF. The CDR3 region has the DNA TGTGCCAGCAGCACGGGACAGGGCCCCAGGGGGAGCGAAAAACTGTTTTTT.

The chain joins TRBV5-1 to TRBJ1-4; TRBD1 is a possible D gene (5 bases). V was cut by 0 bases and J by 7 bases, with 13 bases left in between. The CDR3 totals 15 residues. CDR1 and CDR2 (germline): SGHRS, YFSETQ. The CDR3 nucleotides are TGCGCCAGCAGCTTGGAGACCCCGGGGGGTGAAAAACTGTTTTTT. Amino acids: CASSLETPGGEKLFF.

This rearrangement joins TRBV3-1 (or the pseudogene TRBV3-2) to TRBJ1-4; D not resolved. CDR3 size: 15 residues. Germline CDR1 and CDR2: LGHDT and YNNKEL (reference sequence). V lost 0 bases, J lost 8 bases, and 13 bases lay in between. CDR3 DNA sequence: TGTGCCAGCAGCCAAGATGGCAGGCACGACGAAAAACTGTTTTTT. Translation gives CASSQDGRHDEKLFF.

This chain uses TRBV4-2 with TRBJ1-1; D is ambiguous. The CDR3 is 14 residues long. V lost 7 bases and J 3 bases, leaving 15 bases between the germline ends. Germline CDR1 LGHNA, CDR2 YNFKEQ. CDR3 amino acids: CASTVGGSDTEAFF. CDR3 sequence (DNA): TGTGCCAGCACTGTGGGAGGGAGCGACACTGAAGCTTTCTTT.

The rearrangement joins TRBV14 to TRBJ2-5; 9 nucleotides match TRBD2. CDR1 and CDR2 from the germline V gene are SGHDN and FVKESK. The CDR3 has 14 amino acids. V shed 6 bases and J 0 bases; nucleotides not matched to a gene: 2. This CDR3 is CASRLAGHQETQYF. Written as DNA, the CDR3 is TGTGCCAGCAGACTAGCGGGCCACCAAGAGACCCAGTACTTC.

Worth noting for this clone: One end of the junction varies from germline; a read error may be responsible. This chain joins TRBV6-5 and TRBJ2-7; 10 nucleotides line up with TRBD1. The germline CDR1 and CDR2 sequences are MNHEY and SVGAGI. The CDR3 covers 12 residues. Written as DNA, the CDR3 is TGTGCCAGCAGTTACTCGGGACAGGGGCCCGTCTTC. Translated, it gives CASSYSGQGPVF.

The rearrangement joins TRBV6-2 or TRBV6-3 to TRBJ1-2; 12 nucleotides line up with TRBD1. Germline assignment: CDR1 MNHEY and CDR2 SVGEGT. J gave up 5 bases and V 2 bases, and 3 bases lay outside the gene matches. The CDR3 sequence is 15 residues long. The CDR3 DNA reads as TGTGCCAGCAGTTACGGGACAGGGGGCCGTTATGGCTACACCTTC. It is translated as CASSYGTGGRYGYTF.

The V call is TRBV7-2, the J call TRBJ2-1; 8 nucleotides agree with TRBD2. V gave up 7 bases and J gave up 8 bases; unmatched junction bases: 10. The CDR3 sequence is 14 residues long. Per the germline V gene, CDR1 is SGHTA and CDR2 is FQGNSA. The CDR3 region has the DNA TGTGCCAGCAAACTAGCGGCGTTTATAGATGAGCAGTTCTTC. It specifies CASKLAAFIDEQFF.

This sequence joins TRBV29-1 and TRBJ2-2; 8 bases fit TRBD1. This CDR3 region has 15 residues. V was clipped by 6 bases and J by 1 base; unmatched bases: 7. Per germline, CDR1 SQVTM and CDR2 ANQGSEA. CDR3 amino acids: CSVQRQGWNTGELFF. CDR3 DNA sequence: TGCAGCGTCCAGAGACAGGGGTGGAACACCGGGGAGCTGTTTTTT.

The chain recombines TRBV29-1 with TRBJ1-2; the D is unclear. Germline V gene sequence: CDR1 SQVTM, CDR2 ANQGSEA. V lost 1 base and J 8 bases, leaving 11 bases between the germline ends. The CDR3 runs 12 residues. This CDR3 is CSVEGQTGGYTF. The DNA for the CDR3 is TGCAGCGTTGAAGGTCAAACGGGGGGCTACACCTTC.

The genes are TRBV18 and TRBJ2-7; maybe TRBD1 (6 bases). V gave up 6 bases and J gave up 2 bases, with 14 bases separating them. Germline V gene data show CDR1 as KGHSH and CDR2 as LQKENI. CDR3 length: 14 residues. CDR3 DNA sequence: TGTGCCAGCTCCCCCGGTGGACAGACCTACGAGCAGTACTTC. Translated: CASSPGGQTYEQYF.

J is TRBJ1-2 and V is TRBV4-1; D possibly corresponds to TRBD1 (6 bases). Per the germline V gene, CDR1 is MGHRA and CDR2 is YSYEKL. The CDR3 is 15 amino acids. V lost 2 bases and J 0 bases, leaving 10 bases between the germline ends. This CDR3 reads CASSQPGQANYGYTF. CDR3 nucleotides: TGCGCCAGCAGCCAACCGGGACAAGCTAACTATGGCTACACCTTC.

The chain is built from TRBV14 and TRBJ1-2; 9 bases agree with TRBD1. With V trimmed by 3 bases and J by 7 bases, 6 bases remained unmatched. Germline-derived CDR1 and CDR2 are SGHDN and FVKESK. The CDR3 sequence is 14 residues long. The CDR3 here is CASSQDRGGSGYTF. The CDR3 bases are TGTGCCAGCAGCCAGGACAGGGGAGGTTCTGGCTACACCTTC.

CDR3 nucleotides: TGCGCCAGCAGCCAAGAGATTAGCGAGGATACGCAGTATTTT. The encoded protein is CASSQEISEDTQYF. The gene calls are TRBV4-3 and TRBJ2-3, with D possibly matching TRBD2 (5 bases). Germline V lookup: CDR1 LGHNA, CDR2 YSLEER. The CDR3 covers 14 residues. The V gene lost 0 bases and the J gene lost 6 bases, with 10 bases spanning the gap.

V usage is TRBV3-1 (or the pseudogene TRBV3-2) and J usage is TRBJ1-1, with D uncertain. V was clipped by 2 bases and J by 1 base, with 5 bases between them. The germline gives CDR1 LGHDT, CDR2 YNNKEL (reference sequence). The length of the CDR3 is 13 residues. The CDR3 DNA sequence: TGTGCCAGCAGCCAAACAAAGAACACTGAAGCTTTCTTT. Amino acids: CASSQTKNTEAFF.

The chain couples TRBV28 to TRBJ1-1, with TRBD1 identical over 7 bases. The V gene's germline CDR1 is MDHEN and CDR2 SYDVKM. V shed 6 bases, J shed 5 bases, and the junction held 9 bases outside the gene matches. The CDR3 runs 14 residues. CDR3: CASSTQGGRTEAFF. CDR3 in DNA: TGTGCCAGCAGCACCCAAGGGGGCCGTACTGAAGCTTTCTTT.